A single sample is the source of the 8 T cell receptor beta chains below, sequenced in a study of T cells in Graves' hyperthyroidism and ophthalmopathy. TCR beta CDR3 region amplification was performed from RNA transcripts. The primer set for the first-round RT-PCR of the TCR CDR3 was HTBI. One entry per CDR3 protein results from TCRdb running MiXCR on the multiplex PCR reads. This table holds tens of thousands of distinct CDR3 sequences, around 45% found once. The sample comprised peripheral blood or thyroid tissue (not recorded which). Receptors originate from a woman in her forties or fifties with Graves' hyperthyroidism.

The V and J genes are TRBV10-3 and TRBJ1-6; D not resolved. Germline assignment: CDR1 ENHRY and CDR2 SYGVKD. The CDR3 is 15 amino acids. V was trimmed by 4 bases and J by 11 bases, leaving 18 bases between them. CDR3 residues: CAISASSFQSPPLHF. The DNA for the CDR3 is TGTGCCATCAGTGCCAGCAGTTTTCAGTCCCCACCCCTCCACTTT.

The chain joins TRBV10-3 to TRBJ1-3; D call uncertain. The CDR3 loop spans 13 amino acids. Germline V gene data show CDR1 as ENHRY and CDR2 as SYGVKD. Trimming pared 6 bases from V and 0 bases from J, leaving 6 bases between. The CDR3 DNA sequence: TGTGCCATCAGGGCCGCCTCTGGAAACACCATATATTTT. Its protein product is CAIRAASGNTIYF.

The chain joins TRBV5-5 to TRBJ2-3; TRBD2 matches at 8 bases. The CDR3 is 16 amino acids. Germline CDR1 and CDR2: SGHKS and YYEKEE (reference sequence). Trimming at V came to 2 bases and at J to 2 bases, leaving 7 bases not matched to a gene. CDR3 sequence: CASSLVAGIFTDTQYF. As DNA, the CDR3 is TGTGCCAGCAGCTTAGTAGCGGGGATTTTCACAGATACGCAGTATTTT.

This clonotype was recorded many times. V gene TRBV15 combines with J gene TRBJ2-7, with 10 nucleotides matching TRBD1. The CDR3 is made up of 14 amino acids. Germline CDR1 is LNHNV and CDR2 is YYDKDF (reference sequence). The J segment lost 2 bases and the V segment lost 3 bases, leaving 1 base of the junction unmatched. In DNA, the CDR3 is TGTGCCACCAGCAGCGACAGGGGGCCCTACGAGCAGTACTTC. Protein: CATSSDRGPYEQYF.

The chain uses TRBV7-9 and TRBJ1-2; D ambiguous. Germline V CDR1 and CDR2: SEHNR, FQNEAQ (reference sequence). Trimming removed 6 bases at V and 5 bases at J, with 19 bases between. The CDR3 runs to 15 residues. CDR3 residues: CASSAPPRLGYGYTF. CDR3 coding DNA: TGTGCCAGCAGTGCCCCCCCGAGGTTGGGGTATGGCTACACCTTC.

In this sample, this clonotype turned up many times. This chain joins TRBV7-8 and TRBJ2-3, with TRBD2 as a possible D gene (7 bases). The CDR3 totals 15 residues. V lost 1 base and J 4 bases, leaving 12 bases between the germline ends. Germline assignment: CDR1 SGHVS and CDR2 FQNEAQ. The CDR3 DNA is TGTGCCAGCAGCTTAGGGGAGGGGGGAGCAGATACGCAGTATTTT. Amino acids: CASSLGEGGADTQYF.

The sample holds a few counts of this clonotype. The V gene is TRBV7-3, the J gene TRBJ2-2; 7 bases are shared with TRBD1. CDR1 and CDR2 from the germline V gene are SGHTA and FQGTGA. CDR3 length: 15 amino acids. V shed 5 bases, J shed 4 bases, and the junction held 7 bases outside the gene matches. CDR3: CASSPQGVGTGELFF. CDR3 nucleotide sequence: TGTGCCAGCAGCCCCCAGGGGGTGGGCACCGGGGAGCTGTTTTTT.

This clonotype was detected only once. The chain uses TRBV6-5 and TRBJ2-7; 8 bases are a match to TRBD2. CDR1 is MNHEY, CDR2 SVGAGI, per germline. V shed 5 bases, J shed 2 bases, and the junction held 2 bases outside the gene matches. The CDR3 consists of 13 residues. The CDR3 nucleotides are TGTGCCAGCAGTACTAGCGGCCCCTACGAGCAGTACTTC. It translates to CASSTSGPYEQYF.